This paragraph covers one T cell receptor beta chain sequence. Its specificity is not known. TCRdb keeps only in-frame clones here, not all; method: immunoSEQ multiplex PCR. The table shows 100,000 to 120,000 clones, with about 94% occurring only once. The germline gives CDR1 KGHSH, CDR2 LQKENI. This CDR3 is built from 13 residues. V was cut by 2 bases and J by 3 bases, with 5 bases left in between. The data are from a study of T cell responses to AZD1222 COVID-19 vaccine. Study-wide findings and caveats: Repertoires in all cases were sampled only once the peak T cell response had passed.

The origin of this receptor is an adult who received the AZD1222 COVID-19 vaccine. Source: peripheral blood, taken 28 days after the second AZD1222 dose. This chain joins TRBV18 and TRBJ1-3; D is uncertain. The DNA for the CDR3 is TGTGCCAGCTCACCAACGGATGGAAACACCATATATTTT. It encodes CASSPTDGNTIYF.